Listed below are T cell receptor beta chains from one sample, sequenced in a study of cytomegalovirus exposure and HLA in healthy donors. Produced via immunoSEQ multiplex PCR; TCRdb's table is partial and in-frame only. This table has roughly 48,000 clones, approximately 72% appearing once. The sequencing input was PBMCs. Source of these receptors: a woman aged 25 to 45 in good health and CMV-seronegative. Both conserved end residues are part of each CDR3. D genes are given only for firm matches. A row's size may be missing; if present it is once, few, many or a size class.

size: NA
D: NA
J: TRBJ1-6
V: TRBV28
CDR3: CASSHPRQRTTKGLGPLHF
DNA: TGTGCCAGCAGTCACCCCAGACAGCGCACAACCAAGGGCCTCGGCCCCCTCCACTTT

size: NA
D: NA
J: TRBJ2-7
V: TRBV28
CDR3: CASSLRSAYEQYF
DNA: TGTGCCAGCAGTTTGCGGAGTGCCTACGAGCAGTACTTC

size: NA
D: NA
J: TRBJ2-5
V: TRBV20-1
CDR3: CSASGETQYF
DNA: TGCAGTGCCTCCGGGGAGACCCAGTACTTC

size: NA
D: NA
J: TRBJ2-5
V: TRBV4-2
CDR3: CASSQVWELRESRKTQYF
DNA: TGTGCCAGCAGCCAAGTTTGGGAACTGCGGGAAAGTAGGAAGACCCAGTACTTC

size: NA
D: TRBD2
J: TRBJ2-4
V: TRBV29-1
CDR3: CSVEAPLAGNIQYF
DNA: TGCAGCGTTGAGGCGCCCTTAGCGGGGAACATTCAGTACTTC

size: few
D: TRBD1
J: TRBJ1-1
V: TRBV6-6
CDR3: CASTNLRTGQNTEAFF
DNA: TGTGCCAGCACAAACTTAAGGACAGGTCAGAACACTGAAGCTTTCTTT

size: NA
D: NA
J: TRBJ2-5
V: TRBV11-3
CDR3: CASSLESGGGETQYF
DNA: TGTGCCAGCAGCCTAGAGTCGGGGGGCGGGGAGACCCAGTACTTC

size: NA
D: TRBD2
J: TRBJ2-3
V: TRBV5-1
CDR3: CASSLGSGSLTDTQYF
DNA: TGCGCCAGCAGCTTGGGCAGCGGGAGTCTCACAGATACGCAGTATTTT

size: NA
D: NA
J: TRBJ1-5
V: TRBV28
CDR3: CASMGLSVGGNQPQHF
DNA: TGTGCCAGCATGGGACTGTCGGTCGGGGGCAATCAGCCCCAGCATTTT

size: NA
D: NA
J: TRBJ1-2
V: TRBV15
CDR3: CATSRDGQGYGYTF
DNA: TGTGCCACCAGCAGAGATGGGCAGGGTTATGGCTACACCTTC

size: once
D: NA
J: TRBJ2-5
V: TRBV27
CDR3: CASSPLEGYQETQYF
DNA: TGTGCCAGCAGTCCCCTCGAGGGATACCAAGAGACCCAGTACTTC

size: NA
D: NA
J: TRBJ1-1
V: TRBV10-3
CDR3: CAISEGQMNTEAFF
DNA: TGTGCCATCAGTGAAGGACAGATGAACACTGAAGCTTTCTTT

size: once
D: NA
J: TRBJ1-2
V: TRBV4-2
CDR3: CASSPDSYGYTF
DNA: TGTGCCAGCAGCCCCGACAGCTATGGCTACACCTTC

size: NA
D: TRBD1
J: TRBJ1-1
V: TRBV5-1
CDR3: CASSLAATGGMDTEAFF
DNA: TGCGCCAGCAGCTTGGCCGCGACAGGGGGCATGGACACTGAAGCTTTCTTT

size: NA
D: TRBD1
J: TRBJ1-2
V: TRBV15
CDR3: CATSRWSARDRGSFYGYTF
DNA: TGTGCCACCAGCAGATGGTCCGCCAGGGACAGGGGTTCCTTCTATGGCTACACCTTC